The text below deals with one T cell receptor beta chain. Treatment reported: oral pan-JAK inhibitor, 5-10 mg twice daily. The germline V gene encodes CDR1 LNHDA and CDR2 SQIVND (reference sequence). The V and J ends lost 1 base and 5 bases respectively, with 11 bases between them. CDR3 length equals 15 residues. The record originates from a study of CD8+ T cells in alopecia areata. As the sequencing template, cDNA was produced by extracting RNA and reverse transcribing it. This table comes from immunoSEQ multiplex PCR, and its TCRdb copy is limited to in-frame clones, with some not included. This table holds about 190,000 clones, 60% to 70% found once.

Sequences were derived from CD4+ T cells sorted from blood, sampled at week 4, from a patient treated with tofacitinib. The chain has TRBV19 and TRBJ1-4; D ambiguous. The receptor comes from a human donor with alopecia areata. CDR3 nucleotide sequence: TGTGCCAGTAGTATAGCCGGGAGCTCAAATGAAAAACTGTTTTTT. Encoded protein: CASSIAGSSNEKLFF.